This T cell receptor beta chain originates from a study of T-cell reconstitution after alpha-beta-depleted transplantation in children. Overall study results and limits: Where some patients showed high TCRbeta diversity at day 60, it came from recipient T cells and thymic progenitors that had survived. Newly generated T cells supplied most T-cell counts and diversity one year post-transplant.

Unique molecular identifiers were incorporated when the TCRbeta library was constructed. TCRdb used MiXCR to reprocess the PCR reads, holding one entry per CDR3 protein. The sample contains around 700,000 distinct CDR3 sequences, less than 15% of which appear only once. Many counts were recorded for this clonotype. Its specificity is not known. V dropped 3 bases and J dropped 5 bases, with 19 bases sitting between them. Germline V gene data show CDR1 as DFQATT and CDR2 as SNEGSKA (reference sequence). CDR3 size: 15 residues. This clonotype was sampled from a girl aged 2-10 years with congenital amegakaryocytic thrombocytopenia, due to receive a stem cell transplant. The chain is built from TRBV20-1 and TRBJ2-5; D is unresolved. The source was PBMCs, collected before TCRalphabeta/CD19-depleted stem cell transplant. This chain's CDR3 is CSARSILSSGETQYF. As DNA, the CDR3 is TGCAGTGCTAGGAGCATCCTATCATCCGGGGAGACCCAGTACTTC.